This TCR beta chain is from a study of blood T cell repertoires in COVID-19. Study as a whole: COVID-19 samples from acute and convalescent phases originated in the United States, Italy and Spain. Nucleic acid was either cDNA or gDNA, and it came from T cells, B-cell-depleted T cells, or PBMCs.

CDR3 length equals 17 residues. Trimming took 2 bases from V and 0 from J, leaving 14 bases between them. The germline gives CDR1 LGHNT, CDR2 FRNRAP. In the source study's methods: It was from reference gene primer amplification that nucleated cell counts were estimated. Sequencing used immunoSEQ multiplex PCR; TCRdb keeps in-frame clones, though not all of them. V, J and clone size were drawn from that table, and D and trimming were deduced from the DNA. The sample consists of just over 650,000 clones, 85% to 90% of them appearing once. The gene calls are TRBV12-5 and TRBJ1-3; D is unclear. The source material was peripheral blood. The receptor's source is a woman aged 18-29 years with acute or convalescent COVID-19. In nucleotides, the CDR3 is TGTGCTAGTGGTTTGCCCCGAGGCGGAGACTCTGGAAACACCATATATTTT. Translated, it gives CASGLPRGGDSGNTIYF.